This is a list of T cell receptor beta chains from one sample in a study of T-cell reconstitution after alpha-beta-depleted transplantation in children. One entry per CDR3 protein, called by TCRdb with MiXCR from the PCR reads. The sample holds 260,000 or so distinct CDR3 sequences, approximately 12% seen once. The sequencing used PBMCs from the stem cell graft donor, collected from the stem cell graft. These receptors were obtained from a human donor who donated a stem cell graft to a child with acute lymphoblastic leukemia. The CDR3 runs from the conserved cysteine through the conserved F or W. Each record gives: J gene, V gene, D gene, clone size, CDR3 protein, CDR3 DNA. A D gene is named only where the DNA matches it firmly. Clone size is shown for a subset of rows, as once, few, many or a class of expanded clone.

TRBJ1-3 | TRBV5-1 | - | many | CASSMVSGAGNTIYF | TGCGCCAGCAGCATGGTGTCAGGGGCTGGAAACACCATATATTTT
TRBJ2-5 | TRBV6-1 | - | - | CASSETGPFWETQYF | TGTGCCAGCAGTGAAACAGGGCCCTTTTGGGAGACCCAGTACTTC
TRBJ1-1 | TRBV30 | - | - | CAWSPGRYMNTEAFF | TGTGCCTGGAGCCCGGGACGGTACATGAACACTGAAGCTTTCTTT
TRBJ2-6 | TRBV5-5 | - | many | CASSISTASGANVLTF | TGTGCCAGCAGCATTTCCACAGCCTCTGGGGCCAACGTCCTGACTTTC
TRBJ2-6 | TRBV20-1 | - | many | CSALLRRTAGANVLTF | TGCAGTGCGCTACTCCGCAGGACAGCTGGGGCCAACGTCCTGACTTTC
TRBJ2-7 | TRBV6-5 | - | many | CASRSREKNYEQYF | TGTGCCAGCAGATCTCGGGAGAAGAACTACGAGCAGTACTTC
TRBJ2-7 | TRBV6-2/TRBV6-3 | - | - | CASSPRFKGSGIYEQYF | TGTGCCAGCAGCCCTCGCTTCAAGGGTAGCGGAATCTACGAGCAGTACTTC
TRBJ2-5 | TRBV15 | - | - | CATSRGGERRQETQYF | TGTGCCACCAGCAGAGGTGGGGAAAGGAGGCAAGAGACCCAGTACTTC
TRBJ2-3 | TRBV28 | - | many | CASSWGATDTQYF | TGTGCCAGCAGTTGGGGGGCGACAGATACGCAGTATTTT
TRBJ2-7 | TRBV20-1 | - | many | CSAYRQSSYEQYF | TGCAGTGCTTACCGACAGAGCTCCTACGAGCAGTACTTC
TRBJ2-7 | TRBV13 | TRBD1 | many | CASSPGTASYEQYF | TGTGCCAGCAGCCCTGGGACAGCTTCCTACGAGCAGTACTTC
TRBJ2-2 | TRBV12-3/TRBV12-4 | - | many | CATAAFRTGELFF | TGTGCCACCGCCGCTTTCCGCACCGGGGAGCTGTTTTTT
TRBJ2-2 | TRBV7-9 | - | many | CASSLRLAGELFF | TGTGCCAGCAGCTTGAGGTTAGCCGGGGAGCTGTTTTTT
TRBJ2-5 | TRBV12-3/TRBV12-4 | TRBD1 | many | CASSLDGQVREETQYF | TGTGCCAGCAGTTTAGACGGACAGGTTCGGGAAGAGACCCAGTACTTC
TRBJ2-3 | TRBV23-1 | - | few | CASSQFPRAPYLNTDTQYF | TGCGCCAGCAGTCAATTCCCCAGGGCGCCGTATCTAAACACAGATACGCAGTATTTT
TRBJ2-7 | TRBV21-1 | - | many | CASSKKDRENEQYF | TGTGCCAGCAGCAAAAAAGACAGGGAAAACGAGCAGTACTTC
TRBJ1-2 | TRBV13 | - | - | CASSVFGPHDYGYTF | TGTGCCAGCAGCGTTTTCGGGCCTCACGACTATGGCTACACCTTC
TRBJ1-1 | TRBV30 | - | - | CAWTPGFKNTEAFF | TGTGCCTGGACGCCAGGATTCAAGAACACTGAAGCTTTCTTT
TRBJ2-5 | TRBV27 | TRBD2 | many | CASRPSGGKETQYF | TGTGCCAGCAGGCCCAGCGGGGGTAAAGAGACCCAGTACTTC
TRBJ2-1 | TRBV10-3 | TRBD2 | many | CAISETSGSQNEQFF | TGTGCCATCAGTGAGACTAGCGGGAGTCAGAATGAGCAGTTCTTC
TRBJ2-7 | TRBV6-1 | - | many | CASSGAGSFRYEQYF | TGTGCCAGCAGTGGGGCCGGCTCTTTCCGATACGAGCAGTACTTC
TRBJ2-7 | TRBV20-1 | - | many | CSSVGHHEQYF | TGCAGTTCCGTAGGACACCACGAGCAGTACTTC
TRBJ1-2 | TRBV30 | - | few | CAWTPGSDGYTF | TGTGCCTGGACCCCTGGGTCGGATGGCTACACCTTC
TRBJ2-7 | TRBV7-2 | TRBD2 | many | CASSLGTSGPYEQYF | TGTGCCAGCAGCTTAGGGACTAGCGGGCCCTACGAGCAGTACTTC
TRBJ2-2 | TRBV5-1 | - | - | CASSLVGTYTGELFF | TGCGCCAGCAGCTTGGTTGGGACCTACACCGGGGAGCTGTTTTTT